Listed here are 23 T cell receptor beta chains from one sample, sequenced in a study of T cell responses to AZD1222 COVID-19 vaccine. Libraries were prepared by immunoSEQ multiplex PCR; TCRdb keeps only in-frame clonotypes and omits some of them. The data show 110,000 or so clones, 88% seen once. Sequences were derived from peripheral blood, sampled 28 days after the second AZD1222 dose. The receptor set was obtained from an adult who received the AZD1222 COVID-19 vaccine.

The chain has TRBV7-9 and TRBJ1-3, with D unclear. Germline assignment: CDR1 SEHNR and CDR2 FQNEAQ (reference sequence). CDR3 size: 17 residues. Trimming removed 4 bases at V and 2 bases at J, with 18 bases between. CDR3 region: CASSSPRRVSPGNTIYF. The CDR3 DNA follows: TGTGCCAGCAGCTCCCCCCGGCGGGTCTCGCCTGGAAACACCATATATTTT.

V is TRBV21-1 and J is TRBJ2-1; no check of the table's D call, TRBD1, against the DNA was made. TRBV21-1 is a pseudogene. The CDR3 loop spans 17 amino acids. CDR3 in DNA: TGTGCCAGCAGCAATCCAAACAACAGGGTACAGGGGAATGAGCAGTTCTTC. This sequence encodes CASSNPNNRVQGNEQFF.

This rearrangement joins TRBV6-2 or TRBV6-3 to TRBJ2-1, with 11 bases that match TRBD2. There are 19 residues in the CDR3. V lost 4 bases to trimming and J lost 0 bases; unmatched junction nucleotides: 11. Germline assignment: CDR1 MNHEY and CDR2 SVGEGT. The CDR3 loop reads CASSSPGTSGPTSYNEQFF. The CDR3 DNA is TGTGCCAGCAGTTCCCCCGGGACTAGCGGCCCAACCTCCTACAATGAGCAGTTCTTC.

The DNA for the CDR3 is TGTGCCAGCATCAAAGAGGGGGCGGATGGCTACACCTTC. Protein product: CASIKEGADGYTF. The chain joins TRBV6-5 to TRBJ1-2; 7 bases are shared with TRBD1. The CDR3 runs to 13 residues. Trimming took 7 bases from V and 6 from J; bases not matched to a gene: 8. In germline, CDR1 is MNHEY, CDR2 SVGAGI.

The chain carries TRBV30 and TRBJ1-1; possible D gene TRBD1, 5 bases. The V and J ends lost 5 bases and 2 bases respectively, with 12 bases between them. Germline assignment: CDR1 GTSNPN and CDR2 SVGIG (reference sequence). The CDR3 is 13 amino acids. The chain's CDR3 is CAWAHGGNTEAFF. The CDR3 nucleotides are TGTGCCTGGGCCCACGGGGGTAACACTGAAGCTTTCTTT.

This clone was recorded once. The chain carries TRBV15 and TRBJ1-1; 8 bases line up with TRBD1. Looked up from germline, CDR1 is LNHNV and CDR2 is YYDKDF (reference sequence). Trimming cost V 4 bases and J 1 base; bases outside gene matches: 8. The CDR3 runs 16 residues. Here the CDR3 reads CATSNPGGAENTEAFF. Here the CDR3 DNA reads TGTGCCACCAGCAATCCAGGGGGCGCAGAGAACACTGAAGCTTTCTTT.

In its sample, this clone was seen once. V is TRBV28 and J is TRBJ1-1, with D unclear. CDR1 is MDHEN and CDR2 is SYDVKM in the germline V gene. The CDR3 is 13 residues long. Trimming removed 10 bases at V and 8 bases at J, with 20 bases between. The CDR3 DNA reads TGTGCCACCAATCCCACTGAGGCCGGAGAAGCTTTCTTT. This translates into CATNPTEAGEAFF.

The J gene is TRBJ1-5, the V gene TRBV6-5; D unclear. Trimming stripped 1 base from V and 3 bases from J, with 4 bases between. The CDR3 consists of 13 residues. Germline loops: CDR1 MNHEY, CDR2 SVGAGI. CDR3 DNA sequence: TGTGCCAGCAGTTACTTTGTCAATCAGCCCCAGCATTTT. Its translation: CASSYFVNQPQHF.

The chain combines TRBV24-1 with TRBJ1-2; 9 positions match TRBD1. Germline assignment: CDR1 KGHDR and CDR2 SFDVKD. The CDR3 spans 14 residues. V lost 7 bases and J lost 8; bases outside the gene matches: 10. CDR3: CATRGTGKVDGYTF. CDR3 DNA sequence: TGTGCCACCAGGGGGACAGGGAAGGTCGACGGCTACACCTTC.

This clone occurred once. J is TRBJ2-1 and V is TRBV19, with 9 bases fitting TRBD2. V gave up 6 bases and J gave up 3 bases; unmatched junction bases: 6. The CDR3 covers 15 residues. CDR1 LNHDA and CDR2 SQIVND come from the germline V gene (reference sequence). The CDR3 nucleotides read TGTGCCAGTAGGAGGAGTAGCGGGAGCTACAATGAGCAGTTCTTC. Translation gives CASRRSSGSYNEQFF. The variable domain in full, completed from reference TRBV19 and TRBJ2-1, reads DGGITQSPKYLFRKEGQNVTLSCEQNLNHDAMYWYRQDPGQGLRLIYYSQIVNDFQKGDIAEGYSVSREKKESFPLTVTSAQKNPTAFYLCASRRSSGSYNEQFFGPGTRLTVL.

The V and J genes are TRBV5-4 and TRBJ2-1; D not resolved. V gave up 1 base and J gave up 0 bases, with 11 bases separating them. Looked up from germline, CDR1 is SGHNT and CDR2 is YYREEE (reference sequence). This CDR3 spans 16 amino acids. The CDR3 spells CASSLQQTSSYNEQFF. In nucleotides, the CDR3 is TGTGCCAGCAGCTTGCAACAGACGAGCTCCTACAATGAGCAGTTCTTC. The variable domain in full, with the rest retrieved from reference TRBV5-4 and TRBJ2-1, is ETGVTQSPTHLIKTRGQQVTLRCSSQSGHNTVSWYQQALGQGPQFIFQYYREEENGRGNFPPRFSGLQFPNYSSELNVNALELDDSALYLCASSLQQTSSYNEQFFGPGTRLTVL.

In DNA, the CDR3 is TGTGCCAGCAGTTTACGACCCTATGGCTACACCTTC. Translation gives CASSLRPYGYTF. The V and J genes are TRBV12-3 or TRBV12-4 and TRBJ1-2, with unresolved D. Trimming cost V 2 bases and J 4 bases, with 5 bases left between them. The CDR3 contains 12 residues.

This clone was seen a single time. The chain joins TRBV6-5 to TRBJ1-5, with D unresolved. CDR3 length: 13 amino acids. CDR1 and CDR2 from the germline V gene are MNHEY and SVGAGI. V was pared by 4 bases and J by 5 bases, with 9 bases between. The CDR3 DNA follows: TGTGCCAGCAGTTTGATTTCGGATCAGCCCCAGCATTTT. This codes for CASSLISDQPQHF.

This clone was found once. This sequence joins TRBV7-3 and TRBJ1-5; D is unclear. Germline V gives CDR1 SGHTA, CDR2 FQGTGA. Deletions cut 2 bases from V and 2 bases from J, with 13 bases between. The CDR3 runs 16 residues. CDR3 sequence: CASSLRWVRGNQPQHF. The CDR3 DNA follows: TGTGCCAGCAGCTTACGGTGGGTCCGCGGCAATCAGCCCCAGCATTTT.

This clone was seen more than once but under ten times. The CDR3 nucleotides are TGTGCCAGCAGCCAAGAACAGGGTGCTCATAGTCAGAATCAGCCCCAGCATTTT. Protein sequence: CASSQEQGAHSQNQPQHF. This chain connects TRBV4-2 to TRBJ1-5; maybe TRBD1 (6 bases). Trimming took 0 bases from V and 4 from J, leaving 19 bases between them. Germline values: CDR1 LGHNA, CDR2 YNFKEQ. This CDR3 has 18 amino acids.

The V gene is TRBV18, the J gene TRBJ2-5; the D is unclear. V shed 2 bases and J shed 7 bases, with 14 bases lying between them. CDR1 and CDR2 from the germline V gene are KGHSH and LQKENI. CDR3 size: 14 residues. The CDR3 DNA reads TGTGCCAGCTCACCAGGGTCTCTTGGTGGGACCCAGTACTTC. Translated, it gives CASSPGSLGGTQYF.

The V gene is TRBV6-2 or TRBV6-3, the J gene TRBJ1-2; tentatively, D is TRBD1 (5 bases). Germline V gene data show CDR1 as MNHEY and CDR2 as SVGEGT. V was cut by 6 bases and J by 0 bases, with 8 bases left in between. CDR3 size: 13 residues. Written as DNA, the CDR3 is TGTGCCAGCAGCCGGGGCTCTAACTATGGCTACACCTTC. Translation: CASSRGSNYGYTF.

The CDR3 DNA sequence: TGTGCCAGCAGCCCACGACAGGGAGGTGGCTACACCTTC. Encoded protein: CASSPRQGGGYTF. The chain recombines TRBV7-9 with TRBJ1-2; TRBD1 matches 7 bases. The CDR3 sequence is 13 residues long. J gave up 7 bases and V 5 bases, and 7 bases lay outside the gene matches. Germline CDR1 is SEHNR and CDR2 is FQNEAQ (reference sequence).

This clone came up a few times. The chain combines TRBV28 with TRBJ2-3, with D unresolved. Germline V gene lookup returns CDR1 MDHEN and CDR2 SYDVKM. V was trimmed by 5 bases and J by 2 bases, leaving 14 bases between them. This CDR3 contains 15 residues. CDR3 loop: CASSRVDTYTDTQYF. Written as DNA, the CDR3 is TGTGCCAGCAGTAGGGTGGATACCTACACAGATACGCAGTATTTT.

The rearrangement uses TRBV7-2 and TRBJ1-1; D possibly corresponds to TRBD1 (5 bases). In germline, CDR1 is SGHTA, CDR2 FQGNSA. Trimming removed 4 bases from V and 4 bases from J, with 13 bases in between. This CDR3 is built from 14 residues. The chain's CDR3 is CASSSRAGGTEAFF. CDR3 coding DNA: TGTGCCAGCAGCTCTAGGGCGGGGGGCACTGAAGCTTTCTTT. The whole variable domain, remainder taken from reference TRBV7-2 and TRBJ1-1, is GAGVSQSPSNKVTEKGKDVELRCDPISGHTALYWYRQSLGQGLEFLIYFQGNSAPDKSGLPSDRFSAERTGGSVSTLTIQRTQQEDSAVYLCASSSRAGGTEAFFGQGTRLTVV.

The chain joins TRBV7-2 to TRBJ1-5, with unresolved D. Germline lookup yields CDR1 SGHTA and CDR2 FQGNSA. Trimming took off 0 bases at V and 4 bases at J, with 10 bases between the two ends. This CDR3 has 15 amino acids. CDR3 DNA sequence: TGTGCCAGCAGCTTAGCGGGCGCGGGAAATCAGCCCCAGCATTTT. It is translated as CASSLAGAGNQPQHF. The whole variable domain, remainder taken from reference TRBV7-2 and TRBJ1-5, is GAGVSQSPSNKVTEKGKDVELRCDPISGHTALYWYRQSLGQGLEFLIYFQGNSAPDKSGLPSDRFSAERTGGSVSTLTIQRTQQEDSAVYLCASSLAGAGNQPQHFGDGTRLSIL.

This chain connects TRBV4-2 to TRBJ2-3, with a weak D call TRBD2 (5 bases). CDR1 and CDR2 from the germline V gene are LGHNA and YNFKEQ. V lost 5 bases to trimming and J lost 0 bases, with 9 bases between them. CDR3 length equals 14 residues. For the CDR3, the DNA is TGTGCCAGCAGCGGAAGCGGAAGCACAGATACGCAGTATTTT. Its protein product is CASSGSGSTDTQYF.

This sequence joins TRBV3-1 (or the pseudogene TRBV3-2) and TRBJ2-7; tentative D call: TRBD2 (6 bases). This CDR3 region has 15 residues. Germline lookup yields CDR1 LGHDT and CDR2 YNNKEL (reference sequence). The V gene lost 3 bases and the J gene lost 0 bases, with 12 bases spanning the gap. The DNA of the CDR3 is TGTGCCAGCAGCCACTCGCGGGGCAGCTCCTACGAGCAGTACTTC. It specifies CASSHSRGSSYEQYF.